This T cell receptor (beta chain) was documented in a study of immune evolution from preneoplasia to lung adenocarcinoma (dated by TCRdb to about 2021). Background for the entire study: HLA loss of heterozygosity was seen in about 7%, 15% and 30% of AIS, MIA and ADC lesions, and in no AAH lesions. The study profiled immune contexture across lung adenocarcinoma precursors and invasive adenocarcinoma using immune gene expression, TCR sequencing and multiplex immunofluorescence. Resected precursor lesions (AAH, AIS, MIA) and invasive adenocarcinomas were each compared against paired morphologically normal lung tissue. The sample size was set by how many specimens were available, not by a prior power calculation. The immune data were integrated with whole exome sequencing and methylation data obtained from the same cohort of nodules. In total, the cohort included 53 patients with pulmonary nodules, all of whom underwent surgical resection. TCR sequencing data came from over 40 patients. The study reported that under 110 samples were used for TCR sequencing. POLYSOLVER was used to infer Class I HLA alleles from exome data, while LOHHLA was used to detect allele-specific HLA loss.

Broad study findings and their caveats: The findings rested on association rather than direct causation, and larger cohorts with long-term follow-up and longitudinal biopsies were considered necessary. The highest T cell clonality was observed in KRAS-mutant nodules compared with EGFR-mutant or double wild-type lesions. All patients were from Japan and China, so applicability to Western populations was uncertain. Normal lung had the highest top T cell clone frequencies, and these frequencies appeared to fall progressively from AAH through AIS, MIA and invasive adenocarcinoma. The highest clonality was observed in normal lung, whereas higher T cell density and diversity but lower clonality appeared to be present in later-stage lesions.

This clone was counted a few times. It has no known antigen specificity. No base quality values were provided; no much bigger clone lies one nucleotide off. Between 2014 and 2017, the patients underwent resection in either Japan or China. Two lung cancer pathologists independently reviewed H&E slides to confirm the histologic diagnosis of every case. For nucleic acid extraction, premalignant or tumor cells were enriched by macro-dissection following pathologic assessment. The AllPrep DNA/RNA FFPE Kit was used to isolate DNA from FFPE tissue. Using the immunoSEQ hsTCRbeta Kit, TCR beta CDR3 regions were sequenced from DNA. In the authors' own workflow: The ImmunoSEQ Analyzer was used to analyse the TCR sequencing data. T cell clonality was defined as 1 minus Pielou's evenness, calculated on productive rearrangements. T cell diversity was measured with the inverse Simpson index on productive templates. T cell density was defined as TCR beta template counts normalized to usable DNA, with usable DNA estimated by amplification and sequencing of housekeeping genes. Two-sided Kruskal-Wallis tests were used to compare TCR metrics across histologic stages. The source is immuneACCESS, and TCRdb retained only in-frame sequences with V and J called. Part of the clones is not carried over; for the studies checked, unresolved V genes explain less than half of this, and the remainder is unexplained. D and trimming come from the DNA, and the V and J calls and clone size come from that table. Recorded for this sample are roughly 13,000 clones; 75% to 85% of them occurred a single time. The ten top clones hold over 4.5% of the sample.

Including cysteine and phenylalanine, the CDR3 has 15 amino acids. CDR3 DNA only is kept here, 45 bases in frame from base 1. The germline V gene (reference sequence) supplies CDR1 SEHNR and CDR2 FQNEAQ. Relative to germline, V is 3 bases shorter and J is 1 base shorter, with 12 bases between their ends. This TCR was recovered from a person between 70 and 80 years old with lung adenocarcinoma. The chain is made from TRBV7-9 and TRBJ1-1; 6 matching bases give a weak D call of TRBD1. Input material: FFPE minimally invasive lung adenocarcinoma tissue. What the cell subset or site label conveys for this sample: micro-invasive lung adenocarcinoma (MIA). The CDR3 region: CASSFPNRENTEAFF. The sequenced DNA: TGTGCCAGCAGCTTCCCTAACAGGGAGAACACTGAAGCTTTCTTT.